The 14 T cell receptor beta chains in this list originate from one sample, sequenced in a study of cytomegalovirus exposure and HLA in healthy donors. Primers for the PCR totalled 60 Vbeta and 13 Jbeta. Assay: immunoSEQ multiplex PCR; the TCRdb copy retains only in-frame clones and omits some. Among 200,000 or so clones listed, approximately 85% were seen once. The sample taken for sequencing was PBMCs. Receptors were obtained from a woman aged 18-29 years in good health and CMV-seronegative.

This clone showed up just a few times. The chain couples TRBV5-6 to TRBJ1-1; D remains unclear. V was clipped by 3 bases and J by 4 bases, with 7 bases between them. The CDR3 totals 12 residues. CDR1 SGHDT and CDR2 YYEEEE come from the germline V gene. CDR3 nucleotide sequence: TGTGCCAGCAGCTACGGGATCACTGAAGCTTTCTTT. This sequence encodes CASSYGITEAFF.

The chain carries TRBV5-8 and TRBJ1-2; D is possibly TRBD1 (6 bases). CDR1 is SGHTS, CDR2 YDEGEE, per germline. Between the trimmed V and J ends, which lost 0 bases and 0 bases, there was a span of 6 bases. This CDR3 contains 14 residues. This chain's CDR3 is CASSLGQANYGYTF. The DNA of the CDR3 is TGTGCCAGCAGCTTGGGACAGGCTAACTATGGCTACACCTTC.

CDR3 sequence reads: CASSMGLVPGNEQFF. As DNA, the CDR3 is TGTGCCAGTAGTATGGGACTAGTCCCAGGGAATGAGCAGTTCTTC. The chain combines TRBV19 with TRBJ2-1, with TRBD2 identical over 8 bases. The CDR3 consists of 15 residues. V dropped 3 bases and J dropped 7; count of bases not matched to a gene: 8. Germline lookup yields CDR1 LNHDA and CDR2 SQIVND (reference sequence). The full variable domain, with the rest looked up from reference TRBV19 and TRBJ2-1, is DGGITQSPKYLFRKEGQNVTLSCEQNLNHDAMYWYRQDPGQGLRLIYYSQIVNDFQKGDIAEGYSVSREKKESFPLTVTSAQKNPTAFYLCASSMGLVPGNEQFFGPGTRLTVL.

The chain carries TRBV6-5 and TRBJ2-1; 7 positions agree with TRBD2. This CDR3 region has 15 residues. After removal of 8 bases from V and 5 bases from J, the junction contained 12 bases not matched to a gene. The germline CDR1 and CDR2 sequences are MNHEY and SVGAGI. The CDR3 here is CASGQAGAGDNEQFF. Written as DNA, the CDR3 is TGTGCCAGCGGCCAGGCCGGGGCGGGGGACAATGAGCAGTTCTTC.

The chain combines TRBV6-1 with TRBJ2-3; 7 bases line up with TRBD1. Per germline, CDR1 MNHNS and CDR2 SASEGT. J gave up 5 bases and V 2 bases, and 7 bases lay outside the gene matches. The CDR3 runs 15 residues. CDR3 loop: CASSELDRGQDTQYF. The CDR3 DNA is TGTGCCAGCAGTGAATTAGATAGGGGGCAAGATACGCAGTATTTT.

The rearrangement joins TRBV14 to TRBJ2-1; TRBD1 matches at 9 bases. Losses at the gene ends were 5 bases for V and 6 bases for J; bases not matched to a gene: 8. The germline V gene has CDR1 SGHDN and CDR2 FVKESK. The CDR3 has 15 residues. In DNA, the CDR3 is TGTGCCAGCAGCTTTGGGACAGGGAGGTCCAATGAGCAGTTCTTC. Translating it yields CASSFGTGRSNEQFF.

This sequence joins TRBV4-2 and TRBJ2-1; 9 bases are shared with TRBD2. The CDR3 has 17 amino acids. Germline CDR1 is LGHNA and CDR2 is YNFKEQ. J was trimmed by 7 bases and V by 1 base; bases with no gene match: 11. DNA of the CDR3: TGTGCCAGCAGCCAAGTCCGGGGCGGGAGGGCCGAGAATGAGCAGTTCTTC. It specifies CASSQVRGGRAENEQFF.

This rearrangement joins TRBV5-4 to TRBJ2-3; possible D gene TRBD1, 6 bases. Deletions cut 4 bases from V and 0 bases from J, with 9 bases between. The CDR3 length is 14 residues. The germline gives CDR1 SGHNT, CDR2 YYREEE (reference sequence). CDR3 sequence reads: CASSQDSSTDTQYF. The CDR3 bases are TGTGCCAGCAGCCAGGACAGTAGCACAGATACGCAGTATTTT.

The chain is built from TRBV27 and TRBJ2-6; D remains unclear. Trimming took 3 bases from V and 4 from J, leaving 7 bases between them. The germline V gene encodes CDR1 MNHEY and CDR2 SMNVEV (reference sequence). The CDR3 has 14 residues. The CDR3 loop is CASSFMEGANVLTF. The CDR3 DNA reads TGTGCCAGCAGTTTCATGGAGGGGGCCAACGTCCTGACTTTC.

The chain combines TRBV7-8 with TRBJ1-4, with D unclear. The V end lost 1 base, the J end lost 0 bases, and 12 bases lay between the germline ends. CDR1 and CDR2 (germline): SGHVS, FQNEAQ. This CDR3 contains 17 residues. The CDR3: CASSLESGYATNEKLFF. Here the CDR3 DNA reads TGTGCCAGCAGCTTAGAATCAGGCTATGCAACTAATGAAAAACTGTTTTTT.

The chain links TRBV25-1 to TRBJ2-4; 8 bases fit TRBD2. The CDR3 covers 14 residues. Germline V gene lookup returns CDR1 MGHDK and CDR2 SYGVNS. The V segment lost 1 base and the J segment 6 bases; nucleotides outside the gene matches: 2. CDR3: CASSESGGVNIQYF. CDR3 DNA: TGTGCCAGCAGTGAATCGGGAGGGGTAAACATTCAGTACTTC.

The rearrangement uses TRBV28 and TRBJ2-2; tentative D call: TRBD2 (5 bases). The ends were cut back, 3 bases at V and 8 bases at J, with 16 bases in the middle. The CDR3 extends over 15 amino acids. CDR1 is MDHEN, CDR2 SYDVKM, per germline. Written as DNA, the CDR3 is TGTGCCAGCAGTTTGAGCGGACCCCTTGGAGGGGAGCTGTTTTTT. Translating it yields CASSLSGPLGGELFF. Complete variable domain (other parts from reference TRBV28 and TRBJ2-2): DVKVTQSSRYLVKRTGEKVFLECVQDMDHENMFWYRQDPGLGLRLIYFSYDVKMKEKGDIPEGYSVSREKKERFSLILESASTNQTSMYLCASSLSGPLGGELFFGEGSRLTVL.

The CDR3 sequence: CASQSGGRGYTF. The CDR3 nucleotides read TGTGCCAGCCAGAGCGGGGGACGGGGCTACACCTTC. The V and J genes are TRBV28 and TRBJ1-2; weak D call: TRBD1 (5 bases). This CDR3 has 12 residues. From germline, CDR1 is MDHEN and CDR2 SYDVKM. V lost 8 bases and J lost 8, with 15 bases in between.

The V gene is TRBV2, the J gene TRBJ1-1, with D possibly being TRBD1 (5 bases). Germline lookup yields CDR1 SNHLY and CDR2 FYNNEI. The CDR3 runs to 13 residues. V was trimmed by 5 bases and J by 5 bases, leaving 12 bases between them. The CDR3 region has the DNA TGTGCCAGCAGTTGGGAAGGGGCGACTGAAGCTTTCTTT. It is translated as CASSWEGATEAFF.